This T cell receptor beta chain is drawn from a study of T-cell reconstitution after alpha-beta-depleted transplantation in children. Study conclusions and caveats: It was surviving recipient T cells and thymic progenitors that gave some patients high TCRbeta diversity at day 60. At around two months after transplant, the alpha-beta T cells were reportedly derived from several hundred expanded clones that came from non-depleted graft cells. A year post-transplant, T-cell counts and diversity derived mostly from newly produced T cells.

Construction of the TCRbeta library involved unique molecular identifiers. TCRdb passed the PCR reads through MiXCR, listing each CDR3 protein once. Altogether 25,000 or so distinct CDR3 sequences are present, about 18% being singletons, with the ten largest covering less than 45%. Germline lookup yields CDR1 SGHTS and CDR2 YDEGEE. CDR3 length equals 15 residues. Unmatched junction bases numbered 8, after V lost 2 bases and J lost 8 bases. To note about this clonotype: What it recognizes is unknown.

J is TRBJ1-4 and V is TRBV5-8; 8 bases are a match to TRBD1. The sequenced sample was PBMCs, mostly from graft donor cells, obtained 60 days after TCRalphabeta/CD19-depleted stem cell transplant. This TCR was sampled from a male patient between 2 and 10 years old who had a stem cell transplant for acute lymphoblastic leukemia, so the T cells may come from the graft donor. The CDR3 loop is CASSFLGTGREKLFF. DNA of the CDR3: TGTGCCAGCAGCTTTTTAGGGACAGGCCGCGAAAAACTGTTTTTT.